Presented here are 3 T cell receptor beta chains from one specimen sequenced in a study of blood T cell repertoires in COVID-19. Method: immunoSEQ multiplex PCR; TCRdb's copy keeps in-frame clones and lacks some. The sample lists about 150,000 clones, more than 65% occurring once. Sequences were obtained from peripheral blood. These receptors were taken from a woman between 45 and 65 years old with acute or convalescent COVID-19.

The chain carries TRBV7-3 and TRBJ2-3; D may be TRBD2 (6 bases). The CDR3 sequence is 15 residues long. V gave up 2 bases and J gave up 1 base, with 10 bases separating them. In germline, CDR1 is SGHTA, CDR2 FQGTGA. CDR3 residues: CASSLATGGTDTQYF. The CDR3 DNA sequence: TGTGCCAGCAGCTTAGCCACGGGAGGCACAGATACGCAGTATTTT.

DNA for the CDR3: TGTGCCATCAGGGGAGGTTCCGGACTAGCGGGAGCCTACAATGAGCAGTTCTTC. Encoded protein: CAIRGGSGLAGAYNEQFF. The chain combines TRBV10-3 with TRBJ2-1, with 13 bases aligning to TRBD2. V lost 6 bases to trimming and J lost 2 bases; unmatched junction nucleotides: 10. The germline gives CDR1 ENHRY, CDR2 SYGVKD. CDR3 length equals 18 residues.

Only a few counts were recorded for this clone. The V call is TRBV3-1 (or the pseudogene TRBV3-2), the J call TRBJ2-7, with 9 nucleotides matching TRBD1. Germline assignment: CDR1 LGHDT and CDR2 YNNKEL (reference sequence). After removal of 5 bases from V and 5 bases from J, the junction contained 10 bases not matched to a gene. The CDR3 covers 15 residues. CDR3 residues: CASSAKTGGTDEQYF. The CDR3 DNA reads as TGTGCCAGCAGCGCGAAGACAGGGGGAACAGACGAGCAGTACTTC.